Listed below are T cell receptor beta chains from one sample, sequenced in a study of beta chain features in type 1 diabetes. Data came from immunoSEQ multiplex PCR; TCRdb stores just in-frame clones and leaves some out. The data contain 250,000 to 300,000 clones, 24% of them seen just once; the ten biggest clones take up more than 0.009%. Sequencing input: naive CD4+ T cells from blood. Receptors were obtained from a woman aged 30 to 39 with type 1 diabetes. Each CDR3 is given with its conserved first and last residue. D genes are given only for firm matches. Size values are once, few and many counts, or a class for expanded clones, and some rows have none.

D,V,J,length,size,CDR3,DNA
TRBD2,TRBV2,TRBJ2-1,14,.,CAGSTSGRNNEQFF,TGTGCCGGCTCGACTAGCGGGAGGAACAATGAGCAGTTCTTC
.,TRBV19,TRBJ1-1,13,few,CASSIGAGTEAFF,TGTGCCAGTAGTATCGGAGCCGGGACTGAAGCTTTCTTT
TRBD1,TRBV9,TRBJ1-2,15,.,CASSIGTGGYYGYTF,TGTGCCAGCAGCATTGGGACAGGGGGCTACTATGGCTACACCTTC
.,TRBV2,TRBJ2-7,11,.,CASSVVRGQYF,TGTGCCAGCAGTGTGGTTCGGGGGCAGTACTTC
.,TRBV29-1,TRBJ1-1,12,.,CSASWGPTEAFF,TGCAGCGCTTCCTGGGGGCCCACTGAAGCTTTCTTT
.,TRBV6-5,TRBJ1-2,14,.,CASSHLTVEYGYTF,TGTGCCAGCAGTCACTTGACAGTAGAGTATGGCTACACCTTC
.,TRBV6-5,TRBJ2-7,15,few,CASSYNRDSQYEQYF,TGTGCCAGCAGTTACAATAGGGACTCCCAGTACGAGCAGTACTTC
TRBD1,TRBV5-4,TRBJ1-2,16,.,CASSFGGGTGESGYTF,TGTGCCAGCAGCTTTGGAGGTGGGACAGGGGAATCTGGCTACACCTTC
TRBD1,TRBV11-1,TRBJ2-5,13,.,CASSRDRGDTQYF,TGTGCCAGCAGCCGGGACAGGGGGGACACCCAGTACTTC
.,TRBV29-1,TRBJ1-2,13,.,CSVEEEPYSGYTF,TGCAGCGTTGAAGAAGAACCATACAGTGGCTACACCTTC
.,TRBV4-1,TRBJ2-7,16,.,CASSRLLGLGSYEQYF,TGCGCCAGCAGCCGCTTACTAGGGCTAGGGTCCTACGAGCAGTACTTC
.,TRBV19,TRBJ2-5,15,.,CASSIGGPTQETQYF,TGTGCCAGTAGTATAGGAGGGCCTACCCAAGAGACCCAGTACTTC
.,TRBV30,TRBJ1-3,13,.,CAWRRVGSDTIYF,TGTGCCTGGAGGAGGGTAGGATCGGACACCATATATTTT
.,TRBV7-9,TRBJ2-5,12,few,CASSADTETQYF,TGTGCCAGCAGCGCTGATACTGAGACCCAGTACTTC
TRBD2,TRBV30,TRBJ2-1,18,.,CAWNAARAGLAKWDEQFF,TGTGCCTGGAATGCTGCGCGCGCGGGACTAGCGAAGTGGGATGAGCAGTTCTTC
.,TRBV28,TRBJ1-2,13,few,CASRNRSNYGYTF,TGTGCCAGCAGAAACAGGTCGAACTATGGCTACACCTTC
TRBD1,TRBV18,TRBJ1-2,15,.,CASSPGQGAGYGYTF,TGTGCCAGCTCACCCGGACAGGGGGCCGGCTATGGCTACACCTTC
.,TRBV30,TRBJ1-2,13,.,CAWSVNTGGGYTF,TGTGCCTGGAGTGTGAACACCGGAGGGGGCTACACCTTC
.,TRBV28,TRBJ2-7,11,.,CASSIRDEQYF,TGTGCCAGCAGTATACGGGACGAGCAGTACTTC
.,TRBV9,TRBJ2-3,14,.,CASSSSGRSDTQYF,TGTGCCAGCAGCAGCAGCGGGCGGTCTGATACGCAGTATTTT
TRBD1,TRBV5-1,TRBJ1-2,13,.,CASSRGTGSGYTF,TGCGCCAGCAGCCGCGGGACAGGGAGTGGCTACACCTTC
.,TRBV13,TRBJ2-2,17,.,CASSRGHLSGYAGELFF,TGTGCCAGCAGCCGAGGACACTTATCTGGTTACGCCGGGGAGCTGTTTTTT
TRBD1,TRBV25-1,TRBJ2-3,15,.,CASSELDRAGDTQYF,TGTGCCAGCAGTGAGCTGGACAGGGCTGGTGATACGCAGTATTTT
TRBD2,TRBV5-1,TRBJ2-5,14,.,CASSPGTRGETQYF,TGCGCCAGCAGCCCAGGGACTAGGGGAGAGACCCAGTACTTC
.,TRBV7-9,TRBJ1-4,16,few,CASSPDRITTNEKLFF,TGTGCCAGCAGCCCCGACAGGATCACAACTAATGAAAAACTGTTTTTT
TRBD2,TRBV5-4,TRBJ2-2,15,.,CASSLSSGSLRELFF,TGTGCCAGCAGCTTATCCAGCGGGAGTTTAAGGGAGCTGTTTTTT
.,TRBV7-9,TRBJ2-5,13,.,CASSLNSRETQYF,TGTGCCAGCAGCTTAAACAGTAGGGAGACCCAGTACTTC
.,TRBV11-2,TRBJ2-5,12,.,CASSPTDSTQYF,TGTGCCAGCAGCCCAACGGACTCGACCCAGTACTTC
.,TRBV30,TRBJ1-5,13,few,CAWSVSGNQPQHF,TGTGCCTGGAGTGTGAGCGGCAATCAGCCCCAGCATTTT
TRBD1,TRBV28,TRBJ1-2,14,.,CASSLGQGTDGYTF,TGTGCCAGCAGTCTAGGACAGGGGACGGATGGCTACACCTTC
TRBD1,TRBV4-1,TRBJ2-7,15,.,CASSQGRQGPYEQYF,TGCGCCAGCAGCCAAGGACGACAGGGACCGTACGAGCAGTACTTC
.,TRBV7-2,TRBJ2-3,16,few,CASSPHQRASTDTQYF,TGTGCCAGCAGCCCCCACCAGCGGGCTAGCACAGATACGCAGTATTTT
.,TRBV4-2,TRBJ2-5,15,.,CASSQTYRAQETQYF,TGTGCCAGCAGCCAAACTTACAGGGCTCAAGAGACCCAGTACTTC
TRBD1,TRBV25-1,TRBJ1-5,14,few,CASRTGDSNQPQHF,TGTGCCAGCAGGACAGGGGATAGCAATCAGCCCCAGCATTTT
.,TRBV11-2,TRBJ1-5,14,once,CASSLNSGDQPQHF,TGTGCCAGCAGCTTAAACTCAGGGGACCAGCCCCAGCATTTT
.,TRBV13,TRBJ2-7,13,few,CASSLGRSYEQYF,TGTGCCAGCAGCCTGGGGAGGAGCTACGAGCAGTACTTC
TRBD2,TRBV27,TRBJ2-5,16,.,CASSATAGTSYETQYF,TGTGCCAGCAGTGCCACCGCCGGGACTAGCTACGAGACCCAGTACTTC
.,TRBV14,TRBJ1-1,15,.,CASSQQVTENTEAFF,TGTGCCAGCAGCCAACAGGTAACAGAGAACACTGAAGCTTTCTTT
.,TRBV5-1,TRBJ1-3,14,few,CASSLSNSGNTIYF,TGCGCCAGCAGCTTGTCCAACTCTGGAAACACCATATATTTT
TRBD2,TRBV29-1,TRBJ2-7,15,.,CSAKGTSSSPYEQYF,TGCAGCGCGAAGGGGACTAGCTCATCTCCCTACGAGCAGTACTTC
TRBD1,TRBV7-9,TRBJ2-4,14,.,CASSSAQGADIQYF,TGTGCCAGCAGCTCGGCCCAGGGGGCAGACATTCAGTACTTC
.,TRBV5-4,TRBJ2-7,11,.,CASSLGGPQYF,TGTGCCAGCAGCTTGGGGGGGCCGCAGTACTTC
.,TRBV29-1,TRBJ1-1,13,.,CSVSLRGNTEAFF,TGCAGCGTTAGTCTCAGGGGGAACACTGAAGCTTTCTTT